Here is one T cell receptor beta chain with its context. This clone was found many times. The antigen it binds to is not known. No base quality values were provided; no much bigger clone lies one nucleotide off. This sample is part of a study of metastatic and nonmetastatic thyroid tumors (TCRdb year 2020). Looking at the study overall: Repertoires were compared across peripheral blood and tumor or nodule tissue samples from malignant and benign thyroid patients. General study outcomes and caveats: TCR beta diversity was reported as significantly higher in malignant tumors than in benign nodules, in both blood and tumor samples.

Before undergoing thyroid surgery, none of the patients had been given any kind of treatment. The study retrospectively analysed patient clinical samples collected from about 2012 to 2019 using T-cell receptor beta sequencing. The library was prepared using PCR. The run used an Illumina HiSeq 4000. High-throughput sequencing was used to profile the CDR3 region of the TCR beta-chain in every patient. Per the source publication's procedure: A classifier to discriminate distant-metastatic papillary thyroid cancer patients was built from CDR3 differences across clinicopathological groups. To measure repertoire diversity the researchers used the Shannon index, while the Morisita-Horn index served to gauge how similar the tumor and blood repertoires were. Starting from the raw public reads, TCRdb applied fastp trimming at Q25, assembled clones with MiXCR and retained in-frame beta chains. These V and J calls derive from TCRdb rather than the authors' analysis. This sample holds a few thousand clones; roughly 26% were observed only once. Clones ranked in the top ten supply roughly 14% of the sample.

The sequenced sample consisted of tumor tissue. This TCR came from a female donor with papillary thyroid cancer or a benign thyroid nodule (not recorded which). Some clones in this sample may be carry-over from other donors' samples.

The CDR3 region has the sequence CATSSSLDSEGNTIYF. The nucleotides are TGTGCCACCAGCAGTTCCCTGGACAGTGAAGGAAACACCATATATTTT. The chain joins TRBV15 to TRBJ1-3; a weak D assignment points to TRBD1 (6 bases agree). The CDR3 covers 16 residues, taking in both the cysteine and the phenylalanine. Just CDR3 DNA is preserved here, 48 bases in frame from base 1. The V end loses 3 bases and the J end loses 4 bases, and a stretch of 16 bases separates them. CDR1 and CDR2, per the germline V gene (reference sequence), are LNHNV and YYDKDF.